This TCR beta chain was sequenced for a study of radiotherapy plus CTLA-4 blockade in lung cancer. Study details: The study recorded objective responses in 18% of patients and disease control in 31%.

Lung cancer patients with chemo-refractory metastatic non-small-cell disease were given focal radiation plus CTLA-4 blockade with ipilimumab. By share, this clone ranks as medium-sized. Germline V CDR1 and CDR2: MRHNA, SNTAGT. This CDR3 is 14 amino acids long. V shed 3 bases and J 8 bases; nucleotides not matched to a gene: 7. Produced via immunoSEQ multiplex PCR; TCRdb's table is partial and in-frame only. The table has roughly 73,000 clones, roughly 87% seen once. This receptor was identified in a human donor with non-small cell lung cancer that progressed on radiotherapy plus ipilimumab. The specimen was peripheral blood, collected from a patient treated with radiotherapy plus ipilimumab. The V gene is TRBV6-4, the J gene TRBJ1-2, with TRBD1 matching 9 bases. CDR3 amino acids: CASSEGQGFDGYTF. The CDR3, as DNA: TGTGCCAGCAGTGAAGGACAGGGGTTCGACGGCTACACCTTC.